Presented here are 9 T cell receptor beta chains from one specimen sequenced in a study of T cell changes during pregnancy in multiple sclerosis. Assay used: immunoSEQ multiplex PCR; TCRdb lists only in-frame clones, some missing. The table lists fewer than 110,000 clones, 85% to 95% of them singletons. Specimen: peripheral blood, collected in the third trimester of pregnancy. These receptors all stem from a female donor in good health, enrolled as a control in a pregnancy study.

The rearrangement links TRBV7-9 to TRBJ2-6; D is uncertain. V was cut by 3 bases and J by 0 bases, with 9 bases left in between. CDR1 is SEHNR, CDR2 FQNEAQ, per germline (reference sequence). The CDR3 loop spans 16 amino acids. The CDR3 reads CASSFASGSGANVLTF. In DNA form, the CDR3 reads TGTGCCAGCAGCTTTGCCTCCGGCTCTGGGGCCAACGTCCTGACTTTC. The full variable domain, with the rest looked up from reference TRBV7-9 and TRBJ2-6, is DTGVSQNPRHKITKRGQNVTFRCDPISEHNRLYWYRQTLGQGPEFLTYFQNEAQLEKSRLLSDRFSAERPKGSFSTLEIQRTEQGDSAMYLCASSFASGSGANVLTFGAGSRLTVL.

CDR3 loop: CASSLDRGSSPLHF. In DNA, the CDR3 is TGTGCCAGCAGCTTAGACCGTGGTAGTTCACCCCTCCACTTT. The J gene is TRBJ1-6, the V gene TRBV7-9; D gene unclear. The CDR3 length is 14 residues. The germline V and J ends were trimmed by 1 base and 9 bases, with 10 bases remaining between them. Germline CDR1 is SEHNR and CDR2 is FQNEAQ (reference sequence).

The chain employs TRBV5-4 and TRBJ2-7; 7 nucleotides align to TRBD2. V lost 4 bases to trimming and J lost 4 bases; unmatched junction nucleotides: 5. CDR3 size: 13 residues. Germline V gene sequence: CDR1 SGHNT, CDR2 YYREEE (reference sequence). The CDR3 bases are TGTGCCAGCAGCCCCAGGACTAGTTACGAGCAGTACTTC. As protein: CASSPRTSYEQYF. Drawing the rest from reference TRBV5-4 and TRBJ2-7, the complete variable domain is ETGVTQSPTHLIKTRGQQVTLRCSSQSGHNTVSWYQQALGQGPQFIFQYYREEENGRGNFPPRFSGLQFPNYSSELNVNALELDDSALYLCASSPRTSYEQYFGPGTRLTVT.

The gene calls are TRBV14 and TRBJ2-3; TRBD2 matches 14 bases. This CDR3 region has 16 residues. The V segment lost 4 bases and the J segment 6 bases; nucleotides outside the gene matches: 6. Germline CDR1 is SGHDN and CDR2 is FVKESK. CDR3 nucleotide sequence: TGTGCCAGCAGCCGAGGACTAGCGGGGGGAATGGATACGCAGTATTTT. It specifies CASSRGLAGGMDTQYF.

The V gene is TRBV29-1, the J gene TRBJ1-1, with a weak D call TRBD1 (5 bases). The CDR3 extends over 13 amino acids. The germline gives CDR1 SQVTM, CDR2 ANQGSEA. Trimming took 5 bases from V and 1 from J, leaving 11 bases between them. CDR3 DNA: TGCAGCGTTCGCCGACAGCCGAACACTGAAGCTTTCTTT. Amino acid sequence: CSVRRQPNTEAFF.

With regard to this clone: The junction differs from germline at one of its ends, possibly a read error. This rearrangement joins TRBV11-3 to TRBJ1-3; unclear D gene. Germline CDR1 and CDR2: SGHNT and YENEEA. The CDR3 has 16 residues. CDR3 protein: CASSLADGGYGNTIYF. The CDR3 region has the DNA TGTGCCAGCAGTTTAGCGGACGGAGGGTATGGAAACACCATATATTTT.

This rearrangement joins TRBV19 to TRBJ1-5; 9 bases match TRBD1. J was trimmed by 1 base and V by 5 bases; bases with no gene match: 3. CDR1 and CDR2 (germline): LNHDA, SQIVND (reference sequence). This CDR3 comprises 15 residues. The CDR3 DNA reads as TGTGCCAGTAGTCCGGGACAGGGCAGCAATCAGCCCCAGCATTTT. Translated, it gives CASSPGQGSNQPQHF.

The J gene is TRBJ1-2, the V gene TRBV5-1; 10 nucleotides agree with TRBD1. The CDR3 is 17 amino acids. Unmatched junction bases numbered 15, after V lost 10 bases and J lost 0 bases. Germline V CDR1 and CDR2: SGHRS, YFSETQ. CDR3 DNA: TGCGCCGTATCCCTAGGGGACAGGGGACCTCCTAACTATGGCTACACCTTC. This codes for CAVSLGDRGPPNYGYTF.

This sequence joins TRBV9 and TRBJ2-2; 8 bases align to TRBD2. This CDR3 has 18 amino acids. Per germline, CDR1 SGDLS and CDR2 YYNGEE. J was trimmed by 4 bases and V by 1 base; bases with no gene match: 12. CDR3 protein: CASSVMALAGGGTGELFF. Here the CDR3 DNA reads TGTGCCAGCAGCGTAATGGCCCTTGCGGGGGGCGGCACCGGGGAGCTGTTTTTT. Using reference TRBV9 and TRBJ2-2 for the parts outside the CDR3, the full variable domain is DSGVTQTPKHLITATGQRVTLRCSPRSGDLSVYWYQQSLDQGLQFLIQYYNGEERAKGNILERFSAQQFPDLHSELNLSSLELGDSALYFCASSVMALAGGGTGELFFGEGSRLTVL.